Below, 10 T cell receptor beta chains from the same sample are listed, as sequenced in a study of cytomegalovirus exposure and HLA in healthy donors. The PCR employed 60 Vbeta primers together with 13 Jbeta primers. Measured with immunoSEQ multiplex PCR; TCRdb has only the in-frame clones, and not every one. The sample lists about 67,000 clones, around 63% occurring once. Sequencing was performed on PBMCs. All receptors come from a woman aged 30 to 39 in good health and CMV-seronegative.

The chain combines TRBV15 with TRBJ1-4; TRBD1 might be the D (5 bases). This CDR3 spans 15 amino acids. In germline, CDR1 is LNHNV, CDR2 YYDKDF (reference sequence). Trimming pared 3 bases from V and 3 bases from J, leaving 11 bases between. This CDR3 is CATSRAGGPNEKLFF. CDR3 DNA sequence: TGTGCCACCAGCAGGGCGGGGGGACCTAATGAAAAACTGTTTTTT.

The chain has TRBV5-5 and TRBJ1-5, with 7 bases matching TRBD1. The CDR3 length is 14 residues. J lost 5 bases, V lost 2 bases, and 4 bases had no gene match. The germline V gene encodes CDR1 SGHKS and CDR2 YYEKEE (reference sequence). In DNA form, the CDR3 reads TGTGCCAGCAGCTTCGGGACAGTCGATCAGCCCCAGCATTTT. Amino acid sequence: CASSFGTVDQPQHF.

V usage is TRBV7-3 and J usage is TRBJ1-2; TRBD1 is a possible D gene (6 bases). Germline V gene lookup returns CDR1 SGHTA and CDR2 FQGTGA. The CDR3 is 15 residues long. The V gene lost 5 bases and the J gene lost 3 bases, with 16 bases spanning the gap. This CDR3 is CASSPGAGPHYGYTF. CDR3 sequence (DNA): TGTGCCAGCAGCCCAGGGGCCGGGCCCCACTATGGCTACACCTTC.

The chain has TRBV6-5 and TRBJ1-1; D ambiguous. CDR3 length: 14 residues. Germline V gene lookup returns CDR1 MNHEY and CDR2 SVGAGI. V dropped 6 bases and J dropped 1 base, with 12 bases sitting between them. The CDR3 reads CASSASPGNTEAFF. The CDR3 DNA follows: TGTGCCAGCAGCGCTAGCCCGGGGAACACTGAAGCTTTCTTT.

The table lists this clone with a few counts. The chain is built from TRBV7-8 and TRBJ1-2, with D maybe TRBD1 (5 bases). V was cut by 5 bases and J by 0 bases, with 13 bases left in between. Germline V CDR1 and CDR2: SGHVS, FQNEAQ. This CDR3 spans 15 amino acids. The CDR3 DNA reads TGTGCCAGCAGCCGGAGGGACGGGGCTAACTATGGCTACACCTTC. Its translation is CASSRRDGANYGYTF.

V usage is TRBV6-5 and J usage is TRBJ2-5; D is perhaps TRBD1 (5 bases). CDR3 size: 15 residues. The germline gives CDR1 MNHEY, CDR2 SVGAGI. Trimming took off 0 bases at V and 2 bases at J, with 10 bases between the two ends. This chain's CDR3 is CASSYSIREQETQYF. The CDR3 DNA reads TGTGCCAGCAGTTACTCGATCAGGGAACAAGAGACCCAGTACTTC.

As for this clone: The identical CDR3 is also encoded by other nucleotide sequences in the sample. J is TRBJ2-7 and V is TRBV6-1, with 8 bases that match TRBD1. This CDR3 has 13 residues. The V segment lost 8 bases and the J segment 1 base; nucleotides outside the gene matches: 4. Looked up from germline, CDR1 is MNHNS and CDR2 is SASEGT. DNA for the CDR3: TGTGCCAGCCGACAGGGGCTGTCCTACGAGCAGTACTTC. Translating gives CASRQGLSYEQYF.

This clone appeared a few times. V is TRBV21-1 and J is TRBJ1-4. TRBV21-1 is a pseudogene locus. The CDR3 loop spans 13 amino acids. The CDR3 DNA is TGTGCCAGTCGGGGGCGGGAGGAGGAAAAACTGTTTTTT. Its translation is CASRGREEEKLFF.

The genes are TRBV5-1 and TRBJ2-7, with 7 bases identical to TRBD1. The CDR3 is made up of 14 amino acids. J lost 4 bases, V lost 3 bases, and 7 bases had no gene match. Germline lookup yields CDR1 SGHRS and CDR2 YFSETQ. In DNA, the CDR3 is TGCGCCAGCAGCTCAGACAGGGCCCAATACGAGCAGTACTTC. The encoded protein is CASSSDRAQYEQYF.

The V call is TRBV7-8, the J call TRBJ1-1, with 8 nucleotides matching TRBD1. The CDR3 consists of 15 residues. Germline CDR1 SGHVS, CDR2 FQNEAQ. V gave up 1 base and J gave up 7 bases; unmatched junction bases: 8. The CDR3 loop reads CASSLGGRTGYEAFF. The CDR3 coding sequence is TGTGCCAGCAGCTTAGGGGGCCGGACAGGGTATGAAGCTTTCTTT.